These T cell receptor beta chains were read from a single sample in a study of cytomegalovirus exposure and HLA in healthy donors. This table comes from immunoSEQ multiplex PCR, and its TCRdb copy is limited to in-frame clones, with some not included. The table has roughly 170,000 clones, about 80% seen once. The specimen sequenced was PBMCs. The receptors shown here come from a boy between 10 and 17 years old in good health and CMV-seronegative. Each CDR3 is given with its conserved first and last residue. The D gene is left open where the match is weak. Part of the rows lack a size; the others show once, few, many or a class for expanded clones.

v_call	j_call	d_call	clone_size	cdr3_nt	cdr3_aa
TRBV11-3	TRBJ2-3	.	.	TGTGCCAGCAGCTTAGATAGCCCTCCTGGTAGCCCAGATACGCAGTATTTT	CASSLDSPPGSPDTQYF
TRBV9	TRBJ2-7	TRBD2	.	TGTGCCAGCAGCGTACTATCTAGCGGCGAGCAGTACTTC	CASSVLSSGEQYF
TRBV5-6	TRBJ1-1	.	.	TGTGCCAGCAGCCACCTCACAGGGTTGGAGGCCACTGAAGCTTTCTTT	CASSHLTGLEATEAFF
TRBV6-4	TRBJ2-2	.	.	TGTGCCAGCAGTGATAAGGCGGGGAACACCGGGGAGCTGTTTTTT	CASSDKAGNTGELFF
TRBV7-9	TRBJ2-1	.	.	TGTTCCAGCAGCTTAGGTCGCAGAGAGCAGTTCTTC	CSSSLGRREQFF
TRBV28	TRBJ1-1	TRBD1	.	TGTGCCAGCAGTTTATATCTCGGTCAGAAGGGACAGGCAAAGAAAGCTTTCTTT	CASSLYLGQKGQAKKAFF
TRBV29-1	TRBJ2-1	TRBD1	.	TGCAGCGGCCGGGACAGAGACTACAATGAGCAGTTCTTC	CSGRDRDYNEQFF
TRBV6-6	TRBJ2-2	.	.	TGTGCCAGCGCCAACTCGAACACCGGGGAGCTGTTTTTT	CASANSNTGELFF
TRBV11-2	TRBJ1-2	.	few	TGTGCCAGCAGCTTAGGCAAGGGGGGCTACACCTTC	CASSLGKGGYTF
TRBV5-6	TRBJ1-1	TRBD1	.	TGTGCCAGCGTTAGTATAGGCTACAGGGGCGGCGGGAACACTGAAGCTTTCTTT	CASVSIGYRGGGNTEAFF
TRBV4-3	TRBJ1-2	.	.	TGCGCCAGCAGCCAAGTGGCAGGGGTCCCTTCGCTCTATGGCTACACCTTC	CASSQVAGVPSLYGYTF
TRBV11-3	TRBJ2-1	.	.	TGTGCCAGCAGCTTTATTAGCGCCCCGGCAGGCAATGAGCAGTTCTTC	CASSFISAPAGNEQFF
TRBV19	TRBJ2-1	TRBD1	few	TGTGCCAGTAGTCCGACAGGGGTTGGGAATGAGCAGTTCTTC	CASSPTGVGNEQFF
TRBV19	TRBJ1-5	.	.	TGTGCCAGTCACAGTGACAAGAATCAGCCCCAGCATTTT	CASHSDKNQPQHF
TRBV7-3	TRBJ2-7	TRBD2	few	TGTGCCAGCAGCTTATATCCCAGCGGGAGTGGAGAGTTCTACGAGCAGTACTTC	CASSLYPSGSGEFYEQYF
TRBV5-1	TRBJ1-3	.	.	TGCGCCAGCAGCTTGCATGAGATTCTCTCTGGAAACACCATATATTTT	CASSLHEILSGNTIYF
TRBV2	TRBJ1-2	.	once	TGTGCCAGCAGTGCCGTCGGTCATGGTAACTATGGCTACACCTTC	CASSAVGHGNYGYTF
TRBV19	TRBJ1-1	.	few	TGTGCCAGTAGTATGGGACACCTGAACACTGAAGCTTTCTTT	CASSMGHLNTEAFF
TRBV21-1	TRBJ2-3	.	.	TGTGCCAGCAGCCCCCCCCGGGGGGGGCACGATACGCAGTATTTT	CASSPPRGGHDTQYF
TRBV9	TRBJ1-1	.	.	TGTGCCAGCAGCGTATCCCCCTCCAGTAACAGTCGTGAAGCTTTCTTT	CASSVSPSSNSREAFF
TRBV12-5	TRBJ1-5	.	once	TGTGCTAGTGGTTTGAACTCCCAGCCCCAGCATTTT	CASGLNSQPQHF
TRBV18	TRBJ2-5	TRBD2	.	TGTGCCAGCTCACCACCCCCGCCAGCGGGGGCTCAAGAGACCCAGTACTTC	CASSPPPPAGAQETQYF
TRBV10-3	TRBJ2-3	TRBD2	.	TGTGCCATCAGCGTAGCGGGGGGTCCCACAGATACGCAGTATTTT	CAISVAGGPTDTQYF
TRBV5-6	TRBJ1-1	.	.	TGTGCCAGCAGCTTGGCCCCCCTAAAAGCTTTCTTT	CASSLAPLKAFF
TRBV9	TRBJ1-1	.	once	TGTGCCAGCAGCCGGTCCGGGGGGAACACTGAAGCTTTCTTT	CASSRSGGNTEAFF
TRBV9	TRBJ2-5	TRBD1	.	TGTGCCAGCAGCGTCCCTTCCTTTTTTCGACAGGGGGTTCGGGAGACCCAGTACTTC	CASSVPSFFRQGVRETQYF
TRBV11-3	TRBJ1-2	TRBD1	.	TGTGCCAGTTCTCCGGGACAGAGTAACTATGGCTACACCTTC	CASSPGQSNYGYTF
TRBV6-5	TRBJ2-1	TRBD2	.	TGTGCCAGCACACTAGCGGGAGGCAATGAGCAGTTCTTC	CASTLAGGNEQFF
TRBV5-4	TRBJ1-3	.	few	TGTGCCAGCAGCTTATCGGAGAGCTCTGGAAACACCATATATTTT	CASSLSESSGNTIYF
TRBV2	TRBJ1-1	.	.	TGTGCCATCCCCCGTTCGTTGCCGACAGAGAACACTGAAGCTTTCTTT	CAIPRSLPTENTEAFF
TRBV4-2	TRBJ1-2	TRBD1	few	TGTGCCAGCAGCCAAGATGACAGGGACTATGGCTACACCTTC	CASSQDDRDYGYTF
TRBV7-9	TRBJ1-4	TRBD1	.	TGTGCCAGCAGCTCATCCGGACAGGGGTGGAATGAAAAACTGTTTTTT	CASSSSGQGWNEKLFF
TRBV2	TRBJ2-1	TRBD1	.	TGTGCCAGCAGTGAAAGGGCACAGGGGCTAGCAGATCGCAATGAGCAGTTCTTC	CASSERAQGLADRNEQFF
TRBV2	TRBJ1-5	.	.	TGTGCCAGCAGTGAAGGGGCTTCAACCAATCAGCCCCAGCATTTT	CASSEGASTNQPQHF
TRBV11-3	TRBJ2-5	TRBD2	.	TGTGCCAGCAGCCTGACTAGCGGGAGGGCTCGGGGAGAGACCCAGTACTTC	CASSLTSGRARGETQYF
TRBV19	TRBJ1-5	TRBD1	.	TGTGCCAGTAGTATCAGGACAGGGTCGGATCAGCCCCAGCATTTT	CASSIRTGSDQPQHF
TRBV30	TRBJ2-7	.	.	TGTGCCTGGAGATCGGGTTACGAGCAGTACTTC	CAWRSGYEQYF
TRBV30	TRBJ2-3	TRBD2	.	TGTGCCTGGAGTGTAGGGCGGGAGGGCACAGATACGCAGTATTTT	CAWSVGREGTDTQYF
TRBV5-5	TRBJ1-2	.	once	TGTGCCAGCAGCTACGGACAGCTCCTCTATGGCTACACCTTC	CASSYGQLLYGYTF
TRBV5-4	TRBJ1-2	TRBD1	once	TGTGCCAGCAGGGGACAGGGCATGTACACCTTC	CASRGQGMYTF
TRBV2	TRBJ2-7	.	.	TGTGCCAGCAGTGTCATCGGCGGGCTCTACGAGCAGTACTTC	CASSVIGGLYEQYF
TRBV2	TRBJ1-2	.	.	TGTGCCACCAGAATCGGCGGGGAGAACTATGGCTACACCTTC	CATRIGGENYGYTF
TRBV5-6	TRBJ2-5	TRBD2	.	TGTGCCAGCAGCTTGGCGGGCACTAGCGGCAACAATCAAGAGACCCAGTACTTC	CASSLAGTSGNNQETQYF
TRBV15	TRBJ2-7	.	.	TGTGCCACCAGCAGAGTCAGGCCCACCTACGAGCAGTACTTC	CATSRVRPTYEQYF